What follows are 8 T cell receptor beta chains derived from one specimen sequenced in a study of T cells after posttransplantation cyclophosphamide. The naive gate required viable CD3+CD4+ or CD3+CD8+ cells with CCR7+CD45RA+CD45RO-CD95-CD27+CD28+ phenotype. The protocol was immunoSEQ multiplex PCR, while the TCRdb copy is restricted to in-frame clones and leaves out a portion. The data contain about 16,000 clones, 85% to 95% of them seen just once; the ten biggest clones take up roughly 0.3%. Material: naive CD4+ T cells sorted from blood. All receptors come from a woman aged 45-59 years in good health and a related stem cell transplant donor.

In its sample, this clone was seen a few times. The CDR3: CASSDRATVGGQYF. The DNA of the CDR3 is TGTGCCAGCAGTGACAGGGCCACGGTCGGCGGGCAGTACTTC. The rearrangement joins TRBV2 to TRBJ2-7, with D perhaps TRBD1 (5 bases). The V and J ends lost 3 bases and 9 bases respectively, with 18 bases between them. From germline, CDR1 is SNHLY and CDR2 FYNNEI. The CDR3 covers 14 residues.

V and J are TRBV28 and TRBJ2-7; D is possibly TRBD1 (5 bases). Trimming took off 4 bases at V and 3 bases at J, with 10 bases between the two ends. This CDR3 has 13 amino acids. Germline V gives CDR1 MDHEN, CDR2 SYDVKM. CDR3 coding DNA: TGTGCCAGCAGTTCACCGGACATCTACGAGCAGTACTTC. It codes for CASSSPDIYEQYF. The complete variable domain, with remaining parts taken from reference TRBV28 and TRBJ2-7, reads DVKVTQSSRYLVKRTGEKVFLECVQDMDHENMFWYRQDPGLGLRLIYFSYDVKMKEKGDIPEGYSVSREKKERFSLILESASTNQTSMYLCASSSPDIYEQYFGPGTRLTVT.

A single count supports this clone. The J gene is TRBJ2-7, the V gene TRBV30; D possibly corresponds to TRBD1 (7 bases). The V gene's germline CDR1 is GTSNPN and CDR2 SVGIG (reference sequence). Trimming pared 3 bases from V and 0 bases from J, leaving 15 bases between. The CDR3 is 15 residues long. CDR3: CAWSGPGGLSYEQYF. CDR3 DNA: TGTGCCTGGAGCGGCCCAGGGGGGCTCTCCTACGAGCAGTACTTC.

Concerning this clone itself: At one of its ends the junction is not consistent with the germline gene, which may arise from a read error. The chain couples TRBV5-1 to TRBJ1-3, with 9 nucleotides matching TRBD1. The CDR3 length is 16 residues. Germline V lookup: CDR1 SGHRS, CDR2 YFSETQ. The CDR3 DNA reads TGCGCCAGCAGCTGGGGGGACAGGGACTTTGGAGACACCATATATTTT. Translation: CASSWGDRDFGDTIYF.

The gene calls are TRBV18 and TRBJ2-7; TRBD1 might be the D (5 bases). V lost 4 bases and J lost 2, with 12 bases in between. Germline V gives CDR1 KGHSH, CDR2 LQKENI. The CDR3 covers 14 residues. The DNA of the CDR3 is TGTGCCAGCTCACAACAGGCTGCGCCCTACGAGCAGTACTTC. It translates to CASSQQAAPYEQYF.

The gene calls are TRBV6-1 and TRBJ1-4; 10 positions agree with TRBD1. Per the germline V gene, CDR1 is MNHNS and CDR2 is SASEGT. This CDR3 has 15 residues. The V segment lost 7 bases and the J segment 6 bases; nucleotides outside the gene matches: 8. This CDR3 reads CASKRQGAQDEKLFF. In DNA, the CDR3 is TGTGCCAGCAAGAGACAGGGGGCACAGGATGAAAAACTGTTTTTT.

The CDR3 DNA reads as TGTGCCAGCAGTCTCCGACTAGCGGGAGGGACAAATACGCAGTATTTT. Translating gives CASSLRLAGGTNTQYF. The gene calls are TRBV27 and TRBJ2-3; 14 bases agree with TRBD2. The V gene's germline CDR1 is MNHEY and CDR2 SMNVEV (reference sequence). Trimming at V came to 5 bases and at J to 7 bases, leaving 8 bases not matched to a gene. The CDR3 consists of 16 residues.

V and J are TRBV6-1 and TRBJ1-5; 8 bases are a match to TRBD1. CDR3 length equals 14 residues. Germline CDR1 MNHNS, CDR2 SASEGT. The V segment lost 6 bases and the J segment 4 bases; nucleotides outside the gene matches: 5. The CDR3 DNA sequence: TGTGCCAGCAGCGAGACAGGGGATAATCAGCCCCAGCATTTT. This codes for CASSETGDNQPQHF.